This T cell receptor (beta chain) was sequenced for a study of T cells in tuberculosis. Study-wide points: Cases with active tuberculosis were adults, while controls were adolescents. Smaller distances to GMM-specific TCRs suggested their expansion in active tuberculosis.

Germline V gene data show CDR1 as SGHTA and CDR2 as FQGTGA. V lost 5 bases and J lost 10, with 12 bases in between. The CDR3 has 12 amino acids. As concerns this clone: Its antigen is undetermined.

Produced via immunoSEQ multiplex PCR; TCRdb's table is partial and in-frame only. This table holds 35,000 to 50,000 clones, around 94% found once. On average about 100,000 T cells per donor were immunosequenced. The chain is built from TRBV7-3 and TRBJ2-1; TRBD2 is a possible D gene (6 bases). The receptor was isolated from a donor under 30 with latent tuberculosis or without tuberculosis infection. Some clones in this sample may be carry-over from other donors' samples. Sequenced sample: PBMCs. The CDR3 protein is CASSPSGDEQFF. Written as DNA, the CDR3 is TGTGCCAGCAGCCCTTCGGGGGACGAGCAGTTCTTC.